Listed below are T cell receptor beta chains from one sample, sequenced in a study of CDR3 diversity in severe acne. In TCRdb, the PCR reads were re-called with MiXCR into one record per CDR3 protein. The top ten clones hold around 9.1% of a sample with some 84,000 distinct CDR3 sequences, 48% of them seen once. The sequenced sample consisted of blood. The receptors stem from a male donor in good health, serving as a control. Each CDR3 is given with its conserved first and last residue. Fields, in order: clone size, J gene, D gene, V gene, CDR3 protein, CDR3 DNA. D genes are given only for firm matches. Size tells how often a clone was seen (once, few, many) or the class of an expanded clone, and some rows leave it out.

clone_size: many; j_call: TRBJ2-7; d_call: TRBD2; v_call: TRBV28; cdr3_aa: CASTLAGDSYEQYF; cdr3_nt: TGTGCCAGCACACTAGCGGGAGACTCCTACGAGCAGTACTTC
clone_size: -; j_call: TRBJ1-1; d_call: -; v_call: TRBV7-9; cdr3_aa: CASSFYICSASRSVTATLNTEAFF; cdr3_nt: -
clone_size: many; j_call: TRBJ1-4; d_call: -; v_call: TRBV19; cdr3_aa: CASSPRPGRLTNEKLFF; cdr3_nt: TGTGCCAGTAGTCCGCGACCTGGACGGCTAACTAATGAAAAACTGTTTTTT
clone_size: -; j_call: TRBJ1-2; d_call: TRBD1; v_call: TRBV7-3; cdr3_aa: CASSINPGTGIYTF; cdr3_nt: TGTGCCAGCAGCATTAACCCCGGGACAGGGATATACACCTTC
clone_size: many; j_call: TRBJ2-6; d_call: -; v_call: TRBV12-3/TRBV12-4; cdr3_aa: CASSLPGRAAISGANVLTF; cdr3_nt: TGTGCCAGCAGTTTGCCCGGACGCGCAGCAATATCTGGGGCCAACGTCCTGACTTTC
clone_size: -; j_call: TRBJ2-5; d_call: -; v_call: TRBV20-1; cdr3_aa: CSAIPGWVETQYF; cdr3_nt: TGCAGTGCTATCCCGGGATGGGTAGAGACCCAGTACTTC
clone_size: -; j_call: TRBJ1-5; d_call: TRBD1; v_call: TRBV2; cdr3_aa: CASSRGLNQPQHF; cdr3_nt: TGTGCCAGCAGCAGGGGGCTCAATCAGCCCCAGCATTTT
clone_size: -; j_call: TRBJ2-7; d_call: TRBD1; v_call: TRBV25-1; cdr3_aa: CASSGRGQGVYEQYF; cdr3_nt: TGTGCCAGCAGTGGTCGGGGACAGGGAGTCTACGAGCAGTACTTC
clone_size: -; j_call: TRBJ1-3; d_call: TRBD1; v_call: TRBV6-1; cdr3_aa: CASSEVRGGGNTGELMAQKYTIYF; cdr3_nt: TGTGCCAGCAGTGAAGTCAGGGGGGGGGGTAACACCGGGGAGCTGATGGCACAGAAGTACACCATATATTTT
clone_size: once; j_call: TRBJ2-2; d_call: -; v_call: TRBV20-1; cdr3_aa: CSARLTGQKSTGELFF; cdr3_nt: TGCAGTGCTAGACTAACTGGACAGAAATCCACCGGGGAGCTGTTTTTT
clone_size: -; j_call: TRBJ2-7; d_call: TRBD2; v_call: TRBV7-6; cdr3_aa: CASSPRANSGASYEQYF; cdr3_nt: TGTGCCAGCAGCCCTCGTGCGAATAGCGGGGCCTCCTACGAGCAGTACTTC
clone_size: -; j_call: TRBJ2-7; d_call: -; v_call: TRBV29-1; cdr3_aa: CSAQRTEEQYF; cdr3_nt: TGCAGCGCTCAAAGGACCGAAGAGCAGTACTTC
clone_size: -; j_call: TRBJ1-1; d_call: -; v_call: TRBV20-1; cdr3_aa: CSANGGQIPGTEAFF; cdr3_nt: TGCAGTGCTAACGGGGGGCAGATCCCTGGCACTGAAGCTTTCTTT
clone_size: few; j_call: TRBJ2-6; d_call: -; v_call: TRBV5-4; cdr3_aa: CASSQTGTGANVLTF; cdr3_nt: TGTGCCAGCAGCCAGACAGGCACTGGGGCCAACGTCCTGACTTTC
clone_size: many; j_call: TRBJ1-4; d_call: TRBD1; v_call: TRBV7-2; cdr3_aa: CASSRAGGEKLFF; cdr3_nt: TGTGCCAGCAGCCGAGCAGGGGGGGAAAAACTGTTTTTT
clone_size: -; j_call: TRBJ2-2; d_call: TRBD2; v_call: TRBV11-3; cdr3_aa: CASSLRTSGNTGELFF; cdr3_nt: TGTGCCAGCAGCTTAAGGACTAGCGGCAACACCGGGGAGCTGTTTTTT
clone_size: many; j_call: TRBJ1-1; d_call: -; v_call: TRBV7-9; cdr3_aa: CASRPNFDPMNTEAFF; cdr3_nt: TGTGCCAGCAGACCTAATTTCGACCCAATGAACACTGAAGCTTTCTTT
clone_size: -; j_call: TRBJ2-7; d_call: -; v_call: TRBV2; cdr3_aa: CASRTGVYEQYF; cdr3_nt: TGTGCCAGCAGGACCGGGGTATACGAGCAGTACTTC
clone_size: few; j_call: TRBJ1-1; d_call: -; v_call: TRBV6-1; cdr3_aa: CASSDPLDSANTEAFF; cdr3_nt: TGTGCCAGCAGTGACCCACTGGACAGCGCGAACACTGAAGCTTTCTTT
clone_size: -; j_call: TRBJ1-3; d_call: TRBD1; v_call: TRBV7-3; cdr3_aa: CALGGGGATRNTIYF; cdr3_nt: TGTGCCCTCGGGGGAGGGGGCGCTACGAGAAACACCATATATTTT
clone_size: medium-sized; j_call: TRBJ2-7; d_call: -; v_call: TRBV7-8; cdr3_aa: CASSAPGGTPSYEQYF; cdr3_nt: TGTGCCAGCAGCGCCCCCGGGGGCACTCCCTCCTACGAGCAGTACTTC
clone_size: -; j_call: TRBJ2-7; d_call: TRBD2; v_call: TRBV19; cdr3_aa: CASSISRDSGPSYEQYF; cdr3_nt: TGTGCCAGTAGTATCTCCAGAGATAGCGGGCCCTCCTACGAGCAGTACTTC
clone_size: -; j_call: TRBJ2-2; d_call: TRBD2; v_call: TRBV24-1; cdr3_aa: CASSQRGNTGELFF; cdr3_nt: TGTGCCAGCAGCCAGCGGGGGAACACCGGGGAGCTGTTTTTT
clone_size: medium-sized; j_call: TRBJ2-7; d_call: -; v_call: TRBV29-1; cdr3_aa: CSVRTDLYEQYF; cdr3_nt: TGCAGCGTTCGGACGGACCTCTACGAGCAGTACTTC
clone_size: -; j_call: TRBJ1-1; d_call: -; v_call: TRBV5-1; cdr3_aa: CASSTGQSNTEAFF; cdr3_nt: TGCGCCAGCAGCACGGGACAATCGAACACTGAAGCTTTCTTT
clone_size: few; j_call: TRBJ1-6; d_call: -; v_call: TRBV6-6; cdr3_aa: CASSYVQSYNSPLHF; cdr3_nt: TGTGCCAGCAGTTACGTACAGTCGTATAATTCACCCCTCCACTTT
clone_size: few; j_call: TRBJ1-2; d_call: -; v_call: TRBV20-1; cdr3_aa: CSARKAGLNYGYTF; cdr3_nt: TGCAGTGCCCGGAAGGCAGGCCTTAACTATGGCTACACCTTC
clone_size: -; j_call: TRBJ2-1; d_call: TRBD2; v_call: TRBV25-1; cdr3_aa: CASSDSGTSGDNEQFF; cdr3_nt: TGTGCCAGCAGTGACTCGGGAACTAGCGGGGACAATGAGCAGTTCTTC
clone_size: many; j_call: TRBJ2-1; d_call: TRBD1; v_call: TRBV13; cdr3_aa: CASSSDRGRYNEQFF; cdr3_nt: TGTGCCAGCAGCTCAGACAGGGGGCGTTACAATGAGCAGTTCTTC
clone_size: many; j_call: TRBJ1-1; d_call: TRBD1; v_call: TRBV5-8; cdr3_aa: CASSENEGATTEAFF; cdr3_nt: TGTGCCAGCAGCGAAAACGAGGGGGCGACCACTGAAGCTTTCTTT
clone_size: many; j_call: TRBJ2-3; d_call: TRBD2; v_call: TRBV6-5; cdr3_aa: CASSYSFLAGISTDTQYF; cdr3_nt: TGTGCCAGCAGTTACTCATTCCTAGCGGGAATAAGCACAGATACGCAGTATTTT
clone_size: many; j_call: TRBJ2-1; d_call: TRBD2; v_call: TRBV4-2; cdr3_aa: CASSQETLAGGLYEQFF; cdr3_nt: TGTGCCAGCAGCCAAGAGACCCTAGCGGGGGGGCTCTATGAGCAGTTCTTC
clone_size: -; j_call: TRBJ1-2; d_call: -; v_call: TRBV5-1; cdr3_aa: CASSPNGQPNYGYTF; cdr3_nt: TGCGCCAGCAGCCCGAACGGACAGCCTAACTATGGCTACACCTTC
clone_size: many; j_call: TRBJ2-2; d_call: -; v_call: TRBV7-9; cdr3_aa: CASTIQPNTGELFF; cdr3_nt: TGTGCCAGCACCATTCAGCCTAACACCGGGGAGCTGTTTTTT
clone_size: few; j_call: TRBJ1-4; d_call: -; v_call: TRBV10-3; cdr3_aa: CAISERAGEKEKLFF; cdr3_nt: TGTGCCATCAGTGAAAGGGCAGGGGAAAAGGAAAAACTGTTTTTT
clone_size: -; j_call: TRBJ2-6; d_call: -; v_call: TRBV9; cdr3_aa: CASSEGCGANVLTF; cdr3_nt: TGTGCCAGCAGCGAAGGGTGCGGGGCCAACGTCCTGACTTTC
clone_size: -; j_call: TRBJ2-4; d_call: TRBD2; v_call: TRBV19; cdr3_aa: CSSSIGGLVGDPAKNIQYF; cdr3_nt: TGTTCCAGTAGTATAGGGGGACTAGTGGGAGACCCAGCCAAAAACATTCAGTACTTC
clone_size: -; j_call: TRBJ1-5; d_call: TRBD1; v_call: TRBV29-1; cdr3_aa: CSVRGTGNNQPQHF; cdr3_nt: TGCAGCGTACGCGGGACAGGGAACAATCAGCCCCAGCATTTT
clone_size: many; j_call: TRBJ1-1; d_call: -; v_call: TRBV7-9; cdr3_aa: CASSLGERPEAFF; cdr3_nt: TGTGCCAGCAGCTTAGGGGAGAGGCCTGAAGCTTTCTTT
clone_size: -; j_call: TRBJ1-5; d_call: -; v_call: TRBV25-1; cdr3_aa: CASSPSTAGTFGNQPQHF; cdr3_nt: TGTGCCAGCAGTCCTTCGACAGCGGGGACCTTTGGCAATCAGCCCCAGCATTTT
clone_size: -; j_call: TRBJ2-7; d_call: TRBD2; v_call: TRBV9; cdr3_aa: CASSLSGISYVQYF; cdr3_nt: TGTGCCAGCAGCTTGAGCGGGATCTCCTACGTGCAGTACTTC
clone_size: -; j_call: TRBJ2-5; d_call: TRBD2; v_call: TRBV29-1; cdr3_aa: CSVGGGGETQYF; cdr3_nt: TGCAGCGTTGGCGGGGGAGGAGAGACCCAGTACTTC
clone_size: few; j_call: TRBJ2-7; d_call: TRBD2; v_call: TRBV29-1; cdr3_aa: CSVAGRGRGEQYF; cdr3_nt: TGCAGCGTTGCTGGGAGGGGACGGGGCGAGCAGTACTTC
clone_size: -; j_call: TRBJ2-7; d_call: TRBD1; v_call: TRBV12-3/TRBV12-4; cdr3_aa: CANASQGVTYEQYF; cdr3_nt: TGTGCCAACGCCAGCCAGGGGGTTACCTACGAGCAGTACTTC
clone_size: -; j_call: TRBJ2-1; d_call: TRBD2; v_call: TRBV24-1; cdr3_aa: CATSDPGLAGALPYNEQFF; cdr3_nt: TGTGCCACCAGTGACCCCGGACTAGCGGGGGCCCTCCCGTACAATGAGCAGTTCTTC
clone_size: few; j_call: TRBJ2-7; d_call: TRBD2; v_call: TRBV7-9; cdr3_aa: CASSSQAGGEQYF; cdr3_nt: TGTGCCAGCAGCTCCCAAGCCGGGGGGGAGCAGTACTTC
clone_size: -; j_call: TRBJ2-5; d_call: TRBD1; v_call: TRBV10-3; cdr3_aa: CAISAGTAQETQYF; cdr3_nt: TGTGCCATCAGTGCCGGGACAGCTCAAGAGACCCAGTACTTC
clone_size: many; j_call: TRBJ1-1; d_call: -; v_call: TRBV18; cdr3_aa: CASSPRHGTEAFF; cdr3_nt: TGTGCCAGCTCACCACGTCACGGGACTGAAGCTTTCTTT
clone_size: -; j_call: TRBJ2-1; d_call: -; v_call: TRBV25-1; cdr3_aa: CASSVGTLGENEQFF; cdr3_nt: TGTGCCAGCAGTGTCGGGACCTTGGGGGAAAATGAGCAGTTCTTC
clone_size: once; j_call: TRBJ1-2; d_call: -; v_call: TRBV19; cdr3_aa: CASSTGLVYGYTF; cdr3_nt: TGTGCCAGTAGTACGGGACTCGTCTATGGCTACACCTTC
clone_size: -; j_call: TRBJ2-7; d_call: -; v_call: TRBV5-1; cdr3_aa: CASSLTGTIYEQYF; cdr3_nt: TGCGCCAGCAGCTTGACCGGGACCATCTACGAGCAGTACTTC
clone_size: many; j_call: TRBJ1-3; d_call: TRBD1; v_call: TRBV28; cdr3_aa: CASNKPGQGGGNTIYF; cdr3_nt: TGTGCCAGCAATAAGCCGGGACAGGGCGGAGGAAACACCATATATTTT